This TCR beta chain was profiled in a study of blood T cell repertoires in COVID-19. The data were produced by immunoSEQ multiplex PCR, yet TCRdb's version contains in-frame clones alone and is incomplete. The repertoire holds more than 250,000 clones, with 92% as singletons. Trimming shortened V by 1 base and J by 4 bases, and 19 bases separated the two germline ends. This CDR3 spans 18 amino acids. CDR1 SEHNR and CDR2 FQNEAQ come from the germline V gene (reference sequence). Those enrolled, adults aged 18 to 89 years, came from some 23 US areas. The genes are TRBV7-9 and TRBJ1-4; D is perhaps TRBD1 (5 bases). Input material: PBMCs or T cells enriched from blood (not recorded which). This sequence was found in a woman aged 25 to 39 who had recovered from COVID-19. The CDR3 region has the DNA TGTGCCAGCAGCTTAGTACTCTTTCCGAGGAGGGGTAATGAAAAACTGTTTTTT. Its translation is CASSLVLFPRRGNEKLFF.